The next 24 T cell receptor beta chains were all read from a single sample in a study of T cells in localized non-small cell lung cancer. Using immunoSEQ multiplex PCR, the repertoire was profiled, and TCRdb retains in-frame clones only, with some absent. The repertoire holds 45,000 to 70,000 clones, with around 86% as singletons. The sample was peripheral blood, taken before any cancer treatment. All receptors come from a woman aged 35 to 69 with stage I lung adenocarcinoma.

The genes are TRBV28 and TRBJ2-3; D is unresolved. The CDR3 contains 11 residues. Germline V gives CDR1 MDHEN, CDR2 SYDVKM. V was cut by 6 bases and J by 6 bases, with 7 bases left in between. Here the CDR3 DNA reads TGTGCCAGCAGCACCGTTGATACGCAGTATTTT. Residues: CASSTVDTQYF.

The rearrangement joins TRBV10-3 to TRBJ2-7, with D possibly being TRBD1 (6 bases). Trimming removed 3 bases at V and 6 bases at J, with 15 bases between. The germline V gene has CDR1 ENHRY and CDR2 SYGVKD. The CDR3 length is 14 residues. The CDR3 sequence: CAISESDSFSEQYF. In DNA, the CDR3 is TGTGCCATCAGTGAATCGGACAGCTTCAGCGAGCAGTACTTC.

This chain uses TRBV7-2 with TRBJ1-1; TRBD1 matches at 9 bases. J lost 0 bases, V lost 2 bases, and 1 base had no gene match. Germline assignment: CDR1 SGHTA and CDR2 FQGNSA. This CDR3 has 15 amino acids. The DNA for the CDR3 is TGTGCCAGCAGCTTAACAGGGGGCTTGAACACTGAAGCTTTCTTT. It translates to CASSLTGGLNTEAFF.

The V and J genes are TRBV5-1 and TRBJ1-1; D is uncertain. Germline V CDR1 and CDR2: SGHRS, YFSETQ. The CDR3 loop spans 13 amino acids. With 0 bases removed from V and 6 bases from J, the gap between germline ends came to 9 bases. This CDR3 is CASSLASRAEAFF. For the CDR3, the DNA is TGCGCCAGCAGCTTGGCCTCGCGAGCTGAAGCTTTCTTT.

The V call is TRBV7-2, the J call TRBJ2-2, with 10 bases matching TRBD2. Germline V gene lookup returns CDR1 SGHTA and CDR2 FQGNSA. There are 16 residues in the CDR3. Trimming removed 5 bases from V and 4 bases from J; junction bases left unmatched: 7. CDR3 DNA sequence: TGTGCCAGCAGCACAGCGGGGGGGCCGAGCACCGGGGAGCTGTTTTTT. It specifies CASSTAGGPSTGELFF.

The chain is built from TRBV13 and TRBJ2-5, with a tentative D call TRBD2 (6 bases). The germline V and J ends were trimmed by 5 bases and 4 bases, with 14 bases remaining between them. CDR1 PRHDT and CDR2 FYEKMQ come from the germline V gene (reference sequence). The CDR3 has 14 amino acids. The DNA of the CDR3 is TGTGCCAGCAGCACTGGAGGGGTACGAGAGACCCAGTACTTC. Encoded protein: CASSTGGVRETQYF.

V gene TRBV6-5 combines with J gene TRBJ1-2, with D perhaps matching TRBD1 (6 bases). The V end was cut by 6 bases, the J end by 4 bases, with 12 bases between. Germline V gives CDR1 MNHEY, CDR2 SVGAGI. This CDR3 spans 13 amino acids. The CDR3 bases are TGTGCCAGCAGCTTACAGGGTGGCTATGGCTACACCTTC. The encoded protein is CASSLQGGYGYTF.

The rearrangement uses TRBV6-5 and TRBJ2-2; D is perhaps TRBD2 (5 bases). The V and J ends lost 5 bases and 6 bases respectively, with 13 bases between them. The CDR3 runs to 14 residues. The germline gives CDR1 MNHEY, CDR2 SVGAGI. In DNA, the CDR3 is TGTGCCAGCAGTCCAGCCGGGGTAGCCGGGGAGCTGTTTTTT. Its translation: CASSPAGVAGELFF.

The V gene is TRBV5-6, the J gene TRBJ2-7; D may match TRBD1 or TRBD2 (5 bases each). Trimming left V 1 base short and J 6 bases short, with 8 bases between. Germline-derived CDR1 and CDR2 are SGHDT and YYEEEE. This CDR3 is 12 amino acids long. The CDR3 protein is CASSLTGTEQYF. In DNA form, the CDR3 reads TGTGCCAGCAGCTTGACGGGGACCGAGCAGTACTTC.

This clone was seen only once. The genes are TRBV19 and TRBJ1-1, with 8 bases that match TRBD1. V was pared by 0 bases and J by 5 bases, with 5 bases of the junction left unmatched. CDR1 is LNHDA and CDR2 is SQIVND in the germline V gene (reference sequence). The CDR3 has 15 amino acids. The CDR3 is CASSIEDRELTEAFF. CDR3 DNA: TGTGCCAGTAGTATAGAGGACAGGGAGTTGACTGAAGCTTTCTTT.

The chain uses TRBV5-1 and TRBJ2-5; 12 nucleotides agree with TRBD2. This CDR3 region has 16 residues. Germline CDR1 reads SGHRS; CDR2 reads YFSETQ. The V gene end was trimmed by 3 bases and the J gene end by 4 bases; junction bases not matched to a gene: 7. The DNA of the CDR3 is TGCGCCAGCAGCTCCCCTAGCGGGGGGGCCGGAGAGACCCAGTACTTC. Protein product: CASSSPSGGAGETQYF.

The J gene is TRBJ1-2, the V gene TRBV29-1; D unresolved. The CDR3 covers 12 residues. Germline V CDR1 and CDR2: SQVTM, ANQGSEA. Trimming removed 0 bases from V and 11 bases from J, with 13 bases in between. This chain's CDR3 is CSVEEKRQRYTF. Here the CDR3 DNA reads TGCAGCGTTGAAGAAAAGCGGCAGAGATACACCTTC.

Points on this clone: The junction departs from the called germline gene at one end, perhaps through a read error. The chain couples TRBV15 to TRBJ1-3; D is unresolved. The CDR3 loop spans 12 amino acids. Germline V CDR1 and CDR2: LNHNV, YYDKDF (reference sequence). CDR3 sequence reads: CATSTSGNTIYF. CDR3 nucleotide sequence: TGTGCCACCAGCACCTCTGGGAACACCATATATTTT.

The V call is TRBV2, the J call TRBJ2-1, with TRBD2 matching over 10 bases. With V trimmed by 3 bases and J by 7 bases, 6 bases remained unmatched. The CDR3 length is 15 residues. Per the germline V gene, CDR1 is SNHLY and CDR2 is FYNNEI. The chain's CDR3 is CASSDLAGVPNEQFF. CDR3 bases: TGTGCCAGCAGTGATCTAGCGGGGGTACCGAATGAGCAGTTCTTC.

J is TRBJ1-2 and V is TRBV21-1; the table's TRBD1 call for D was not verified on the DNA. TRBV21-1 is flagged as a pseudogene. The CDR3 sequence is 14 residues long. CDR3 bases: TGTGCCAGCCCAGGGGGAATTGAGGGCTATGGCTACACCTTC. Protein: CASPGGIEGYGYTF.

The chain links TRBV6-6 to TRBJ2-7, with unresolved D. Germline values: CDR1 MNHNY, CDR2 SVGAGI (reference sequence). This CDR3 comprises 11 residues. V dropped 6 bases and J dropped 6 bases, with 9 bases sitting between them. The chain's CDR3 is CASSPRTEQYF. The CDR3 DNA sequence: TGTGCCAGCAGCCCCCGGACCGAGCAGTACTTC.

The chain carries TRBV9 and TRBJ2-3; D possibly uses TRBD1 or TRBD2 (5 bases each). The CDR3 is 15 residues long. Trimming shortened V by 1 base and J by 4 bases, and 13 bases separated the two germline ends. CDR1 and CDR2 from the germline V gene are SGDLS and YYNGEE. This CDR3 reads CASSVRWGNADTQYF. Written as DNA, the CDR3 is TGTGCCAGCAGCGTAAGGTGGGGGAACGCAGATACGCAGTATTTT.

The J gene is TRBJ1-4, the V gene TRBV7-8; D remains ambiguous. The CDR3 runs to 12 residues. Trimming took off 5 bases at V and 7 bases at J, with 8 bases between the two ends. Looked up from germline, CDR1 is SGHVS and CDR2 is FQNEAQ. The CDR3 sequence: CASSPEGEKLFF. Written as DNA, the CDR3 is TGTGCCAGCAGCCCCGAGGGTGAAAAACTGTTTTTT.

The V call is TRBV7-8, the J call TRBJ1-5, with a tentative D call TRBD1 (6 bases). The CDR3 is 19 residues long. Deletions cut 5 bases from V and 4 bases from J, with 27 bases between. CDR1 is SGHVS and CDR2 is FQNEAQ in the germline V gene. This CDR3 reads CASSRYRVRGLLQNQPQHF. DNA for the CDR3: TGTGCCAGCAGCCGATACAGGGTACGGGGTCTATTGCAAAATCAGCCCCAGCATTTT.

The CDR3 here is CASSPGQGAHPTDTQYF. CDR3 DNA: TGTGCCAGCAGCCCGGGACAGGGAGCTCACCCCACAGATACGCAGTATTTT. J is TRBJ2-3 and V is TRBV9, with 9 bases matching TRBD1. Germline V gene sequence: CDR1 SGDLS, CDR2 YYNGEE. Trimming cost V 4 bases and J 2 bases; bases outside gene matches: 11. There are 17 residues in the CDR3.

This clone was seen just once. The CDR3 sequence is CASSRTGTYNEQFF. The CDR3, as DNA: TGTGCCAGCAGCCGGACAGGGACATACAATGAGCAGTTCTTC. This sequence joins TRBV2 and TRBJ2-1; TRBD1 matches at 8 bases. CDR3 size: 14 residues. Unmatched junction bases numbered 5, after V lost 6 bases and J lost 4 bases. Germline values: CDR1 SNHLY, CDR2 FYNNEI.

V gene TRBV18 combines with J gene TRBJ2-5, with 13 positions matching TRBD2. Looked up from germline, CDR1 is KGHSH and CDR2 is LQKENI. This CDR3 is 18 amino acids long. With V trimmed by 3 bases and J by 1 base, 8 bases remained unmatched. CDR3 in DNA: TGTGCCAGCTCACCCCTGACTAGCGGGGGGCCGGGCCAAGAGACCCAGTACTTC. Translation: CASSPLTSGGPGQETQYF.

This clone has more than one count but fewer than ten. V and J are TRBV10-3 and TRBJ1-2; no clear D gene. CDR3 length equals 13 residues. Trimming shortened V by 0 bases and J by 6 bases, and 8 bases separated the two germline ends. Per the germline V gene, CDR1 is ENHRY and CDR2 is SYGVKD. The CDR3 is CAISESRQDGYTF. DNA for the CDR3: TGTGCCATCAGTGAGTCCCGGCAGGATGGCTACACCTTC.

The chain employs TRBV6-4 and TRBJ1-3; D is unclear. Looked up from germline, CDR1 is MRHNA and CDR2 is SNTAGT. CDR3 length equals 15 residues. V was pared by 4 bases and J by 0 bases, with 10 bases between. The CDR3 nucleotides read TGTGCCAGCAGTGTTATACCACGCTCTGGAAACACCATATATTTT. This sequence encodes CASSVIPRSGNTIYF.